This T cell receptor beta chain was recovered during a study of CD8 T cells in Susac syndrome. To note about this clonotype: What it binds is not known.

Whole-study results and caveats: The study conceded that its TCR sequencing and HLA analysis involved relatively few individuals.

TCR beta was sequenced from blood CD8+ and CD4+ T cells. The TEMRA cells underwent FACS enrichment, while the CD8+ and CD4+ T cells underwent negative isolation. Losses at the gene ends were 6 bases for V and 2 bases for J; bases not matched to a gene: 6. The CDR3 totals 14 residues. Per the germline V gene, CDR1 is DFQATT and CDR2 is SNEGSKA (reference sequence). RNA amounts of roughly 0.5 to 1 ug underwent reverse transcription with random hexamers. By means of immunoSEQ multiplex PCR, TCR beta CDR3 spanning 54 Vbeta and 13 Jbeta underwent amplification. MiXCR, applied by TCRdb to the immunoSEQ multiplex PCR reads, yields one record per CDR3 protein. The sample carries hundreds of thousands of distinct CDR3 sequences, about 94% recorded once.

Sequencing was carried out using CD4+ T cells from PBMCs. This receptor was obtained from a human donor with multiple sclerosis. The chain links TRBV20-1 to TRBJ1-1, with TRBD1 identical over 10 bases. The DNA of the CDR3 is TGCAGTGCAATGGACAGGGGGGTAAACACTGAAGCTTTCTTT. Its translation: CSAMDRGVNTEAFF.